The entry that follows covers one T cell receptor beta chain sequence. This sample was taken from a study of blood T cell repertoires in COVID-19. Study-wide background: Sites in the United States, Italy and Spain provided acute and convalescent COVID-19 samples.

Assay used: immunoSEQ multiplex PCR; TCRdb lists only in-frame clones, some missing. This table has under 200,000 clones, just under 85% appearing once. V dropped 0 bases and J dropped 5 bases, with 9 bases sitting between them. CDR3 length equals 15 residues. CDR1 is SGHRS, CDR2 YFSETQ, per germline. The material sequenced was peripheral blood. This chain links TRBV5-1 with TRBJ1-6; D not certain. The receptor's source is a man in his sixties with COVID-19, enrolled during active disease. The chain's CDR3 is CASSLEQTNNSPLHF. Written as DNA, the CDR3 is TGCGCCAGCAGCTTGGAGCAGACTAATAATTCACCCCTCCACTTT.